These 2 T cell receptor beta chains originate from one sample sequenced in a study of shared clonotypes between healthy human individuals. Clones were sequenced by immunoSEQ multiplex PCR, and TCRdb holds only the in-frame ones, with some missing. The table has about 2 million clones, 90% to 95% seen once; the top ten hold roughly 0.13%. The sample taken for sequencing was naive CD4+ T cells sorted from blood. Documented subset: CD45RA+ positively selected. These TCRs come from a young man in good health.

About this clone: In the same sample, other DNA sequences code for this CDR3. The chain joins TRBV5-1 to TRBJ1-3; no definite D call. The germline V gene has CDR1 SGHRS and CDR2 YFSETQ. This CDR3 comprises 14 residues. The V end lost 0 bases, the J end lost 2 bases, and 6 bases lay between the germline ends. CDR3 loop: CASSLEAAGNTIYF. Here the CDR3 DNA reads TGCGCCAGCAGCTTGGAGGCGGCTGGAAACACCATATATTTT.

The rearrangement uses TRBV6-6 and TRBJ2-5; possibly TRBD2 for D (7 bases). Per the germline V gene, CDR1 is MNHNY and CDR2 is SVGAGI (reference sequence). The CDR3 totals 14 residues. Trimming stripped 8 bases from V and 1 base from J, with 14 bases between. The CDR3 loop reads CASGQGGAQETQYF. The CDR3 region has the DNA TGTGCCAGCGGGCAAGGGGGGGCCCAAGAGACCCAGTACTTC.